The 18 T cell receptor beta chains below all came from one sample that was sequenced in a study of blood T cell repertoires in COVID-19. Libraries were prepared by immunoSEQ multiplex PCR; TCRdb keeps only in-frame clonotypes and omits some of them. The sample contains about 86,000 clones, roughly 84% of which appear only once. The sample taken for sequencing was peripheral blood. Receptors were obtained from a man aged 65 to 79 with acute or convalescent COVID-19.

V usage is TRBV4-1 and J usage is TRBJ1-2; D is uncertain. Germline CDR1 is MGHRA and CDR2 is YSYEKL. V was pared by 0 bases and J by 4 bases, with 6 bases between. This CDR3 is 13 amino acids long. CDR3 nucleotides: TGCGCCAGCAGCCAAGATCCGGGCTATGGCTACACCTTC. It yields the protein CASSQDPGYGYTF.

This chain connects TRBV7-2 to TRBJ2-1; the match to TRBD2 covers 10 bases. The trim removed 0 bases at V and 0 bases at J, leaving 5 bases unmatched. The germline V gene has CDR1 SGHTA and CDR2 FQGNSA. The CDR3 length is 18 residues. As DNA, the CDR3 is TGTGCCAGCAGCTTAGCGCCCCAGCGGGGGGGCTCCTACAATGAGCAGTTCTTC. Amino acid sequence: CASSLAPQRGGSYNEQFF.

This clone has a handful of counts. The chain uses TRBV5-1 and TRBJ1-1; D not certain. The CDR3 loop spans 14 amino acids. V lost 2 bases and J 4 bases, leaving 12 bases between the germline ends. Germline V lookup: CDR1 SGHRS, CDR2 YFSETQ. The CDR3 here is CASSLNSRGTEAFF. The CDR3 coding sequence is TGCGCCAGCAGCTTAAACTCCCGGGGCACTGAAGCTTTCTTT.

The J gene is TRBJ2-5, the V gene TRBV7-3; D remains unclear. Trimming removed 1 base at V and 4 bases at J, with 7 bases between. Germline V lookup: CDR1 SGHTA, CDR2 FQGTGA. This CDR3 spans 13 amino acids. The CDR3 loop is CASSLNPGETQYF. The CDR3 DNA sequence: TGTGCCAGCAGCTTAAACCCAGGAGAGACCCAGTACTTC.

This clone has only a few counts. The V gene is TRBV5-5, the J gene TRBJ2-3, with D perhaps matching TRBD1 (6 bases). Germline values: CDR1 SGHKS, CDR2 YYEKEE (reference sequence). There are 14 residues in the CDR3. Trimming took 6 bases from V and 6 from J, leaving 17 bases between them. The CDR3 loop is CASTMGVGADTQYF. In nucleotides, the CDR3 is TGTGCCAGCACCATGGGGGTGGGGGCGGATACGCAGTATTTT. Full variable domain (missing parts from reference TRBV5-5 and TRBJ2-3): DAGVTQSPTHLIKTRGQQVTLRCSPISGHKSVSWYQQVLGQGPQFIFQYYEKEERGRGNFPDRFSARQFPNYSSELNVNALLLGDSALYLCASTMGVGADTQYFGPGTRLTVL.

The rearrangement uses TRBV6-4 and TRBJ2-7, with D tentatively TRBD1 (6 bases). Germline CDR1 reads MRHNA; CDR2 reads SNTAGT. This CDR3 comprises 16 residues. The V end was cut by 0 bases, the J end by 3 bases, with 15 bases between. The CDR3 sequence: CASSDSNDRPYYEQYV. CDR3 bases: TGTGCCAGCAGTGACTCTAACGACAGGCCGTACTACGAGCAGTACGTC.

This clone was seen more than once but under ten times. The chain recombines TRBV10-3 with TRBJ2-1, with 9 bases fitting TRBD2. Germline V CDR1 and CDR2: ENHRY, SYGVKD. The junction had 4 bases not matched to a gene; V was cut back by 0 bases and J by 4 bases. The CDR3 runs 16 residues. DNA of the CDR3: TGTGCCATCAGTGAGTCGGGGCTAGCGGGGTACAATGAGCAGTTCTTC. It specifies CAISESGLAGYNEQFF.

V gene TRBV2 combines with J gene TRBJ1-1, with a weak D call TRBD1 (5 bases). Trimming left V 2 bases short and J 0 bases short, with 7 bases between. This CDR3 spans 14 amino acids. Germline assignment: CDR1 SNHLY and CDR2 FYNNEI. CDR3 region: CASSESGVNTEAFF. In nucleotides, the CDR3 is TGTGCCAGCAGTGAATCGGGGGTGAACACTGAAGCTTTCTTT.

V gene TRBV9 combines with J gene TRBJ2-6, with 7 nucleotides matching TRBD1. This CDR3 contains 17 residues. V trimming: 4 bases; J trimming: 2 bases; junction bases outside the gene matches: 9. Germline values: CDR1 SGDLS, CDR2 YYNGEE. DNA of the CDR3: TGTGCCAGCAGCCCTTCGACAGGGACGCCTGGGGCCAACGTCCTGACTTTC. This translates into CASSPSTGTPGANVLTF.

In DNA form, the CDR3 reads TGCGCCAGCAGCCACCCGGGACAGGGCCAGTACGAGCAGTACTTC. Protein sequence: CASSHPGQGQYEQYF. The chain links TRBV4-1 to TRBJ2-7; TRBD1 matches 9 bases. Germline assignment: CDR1 MGHRA and CDR2 YSYEKL. J gave up 4 bases and V 3 bases, and 7 bases lay outside the gene matches. CDR3 length: 15 residues.

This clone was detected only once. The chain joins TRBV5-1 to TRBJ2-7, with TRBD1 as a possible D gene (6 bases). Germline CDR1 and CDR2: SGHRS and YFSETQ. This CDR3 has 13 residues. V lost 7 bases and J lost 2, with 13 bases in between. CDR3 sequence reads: CASGPGQPYEQYF. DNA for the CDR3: TGCGCCAGCGGACCGGGACAACCCTACGAGCAGTACTTC.

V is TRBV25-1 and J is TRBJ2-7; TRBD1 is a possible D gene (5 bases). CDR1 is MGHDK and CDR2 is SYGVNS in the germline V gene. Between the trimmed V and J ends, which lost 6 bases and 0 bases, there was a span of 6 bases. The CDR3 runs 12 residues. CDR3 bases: TGTGCCAGCAGGGACAACTCCTACGAGCAGTACTTC. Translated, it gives CASRDNSYEQYF.

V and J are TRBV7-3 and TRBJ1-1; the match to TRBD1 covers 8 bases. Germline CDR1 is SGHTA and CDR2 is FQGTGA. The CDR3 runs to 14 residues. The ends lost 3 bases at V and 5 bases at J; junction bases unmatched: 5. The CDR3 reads CASSFRGLETEAFF. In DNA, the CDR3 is TGTGCCAGCAGCTTCAGGGGGCTGGAAACTGAAGCTTTCTTT.

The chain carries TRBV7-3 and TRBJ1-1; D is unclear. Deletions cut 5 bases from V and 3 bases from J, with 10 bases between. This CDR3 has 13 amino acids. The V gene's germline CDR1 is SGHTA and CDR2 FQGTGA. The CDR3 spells CASSLGLDTEAFF. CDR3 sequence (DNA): TGTGCCAGCAGCCTAGGCCTGGACACTGAAGCTTTCTTT.

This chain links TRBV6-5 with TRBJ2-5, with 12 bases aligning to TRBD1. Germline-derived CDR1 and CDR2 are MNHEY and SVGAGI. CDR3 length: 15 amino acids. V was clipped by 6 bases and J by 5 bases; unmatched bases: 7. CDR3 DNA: TGTGCCAGCAGCAAGGGACAGGGGGCCCTGGAGACCCAGTACTTC. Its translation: CASSKGQGALETQYF.

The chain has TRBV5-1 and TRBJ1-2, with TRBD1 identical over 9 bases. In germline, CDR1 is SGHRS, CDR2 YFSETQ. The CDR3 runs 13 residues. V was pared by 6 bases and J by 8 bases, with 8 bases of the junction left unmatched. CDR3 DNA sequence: TGCGCCAGCAACACCGGGACAGGGAGCGGCTACACCTTC. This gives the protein CASNTGTGSGYTF.

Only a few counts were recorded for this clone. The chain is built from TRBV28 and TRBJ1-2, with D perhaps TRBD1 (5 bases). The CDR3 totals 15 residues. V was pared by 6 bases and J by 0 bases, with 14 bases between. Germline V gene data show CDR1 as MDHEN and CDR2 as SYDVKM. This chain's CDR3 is CASSHPTGANYGYTF. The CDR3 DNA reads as TGTGCCAGCAGCCACCCCACAGGAGCTAACTATGGCTACACCTTC.

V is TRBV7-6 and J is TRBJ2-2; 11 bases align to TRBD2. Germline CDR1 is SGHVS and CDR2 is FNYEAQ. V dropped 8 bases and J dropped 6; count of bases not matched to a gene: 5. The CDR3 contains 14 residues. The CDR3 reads CASQGTSGAGELFF. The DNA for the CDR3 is TGTGCCAGCCAGGGGACTAGCGGAGCCGGGGAGCTGTTTTTT.